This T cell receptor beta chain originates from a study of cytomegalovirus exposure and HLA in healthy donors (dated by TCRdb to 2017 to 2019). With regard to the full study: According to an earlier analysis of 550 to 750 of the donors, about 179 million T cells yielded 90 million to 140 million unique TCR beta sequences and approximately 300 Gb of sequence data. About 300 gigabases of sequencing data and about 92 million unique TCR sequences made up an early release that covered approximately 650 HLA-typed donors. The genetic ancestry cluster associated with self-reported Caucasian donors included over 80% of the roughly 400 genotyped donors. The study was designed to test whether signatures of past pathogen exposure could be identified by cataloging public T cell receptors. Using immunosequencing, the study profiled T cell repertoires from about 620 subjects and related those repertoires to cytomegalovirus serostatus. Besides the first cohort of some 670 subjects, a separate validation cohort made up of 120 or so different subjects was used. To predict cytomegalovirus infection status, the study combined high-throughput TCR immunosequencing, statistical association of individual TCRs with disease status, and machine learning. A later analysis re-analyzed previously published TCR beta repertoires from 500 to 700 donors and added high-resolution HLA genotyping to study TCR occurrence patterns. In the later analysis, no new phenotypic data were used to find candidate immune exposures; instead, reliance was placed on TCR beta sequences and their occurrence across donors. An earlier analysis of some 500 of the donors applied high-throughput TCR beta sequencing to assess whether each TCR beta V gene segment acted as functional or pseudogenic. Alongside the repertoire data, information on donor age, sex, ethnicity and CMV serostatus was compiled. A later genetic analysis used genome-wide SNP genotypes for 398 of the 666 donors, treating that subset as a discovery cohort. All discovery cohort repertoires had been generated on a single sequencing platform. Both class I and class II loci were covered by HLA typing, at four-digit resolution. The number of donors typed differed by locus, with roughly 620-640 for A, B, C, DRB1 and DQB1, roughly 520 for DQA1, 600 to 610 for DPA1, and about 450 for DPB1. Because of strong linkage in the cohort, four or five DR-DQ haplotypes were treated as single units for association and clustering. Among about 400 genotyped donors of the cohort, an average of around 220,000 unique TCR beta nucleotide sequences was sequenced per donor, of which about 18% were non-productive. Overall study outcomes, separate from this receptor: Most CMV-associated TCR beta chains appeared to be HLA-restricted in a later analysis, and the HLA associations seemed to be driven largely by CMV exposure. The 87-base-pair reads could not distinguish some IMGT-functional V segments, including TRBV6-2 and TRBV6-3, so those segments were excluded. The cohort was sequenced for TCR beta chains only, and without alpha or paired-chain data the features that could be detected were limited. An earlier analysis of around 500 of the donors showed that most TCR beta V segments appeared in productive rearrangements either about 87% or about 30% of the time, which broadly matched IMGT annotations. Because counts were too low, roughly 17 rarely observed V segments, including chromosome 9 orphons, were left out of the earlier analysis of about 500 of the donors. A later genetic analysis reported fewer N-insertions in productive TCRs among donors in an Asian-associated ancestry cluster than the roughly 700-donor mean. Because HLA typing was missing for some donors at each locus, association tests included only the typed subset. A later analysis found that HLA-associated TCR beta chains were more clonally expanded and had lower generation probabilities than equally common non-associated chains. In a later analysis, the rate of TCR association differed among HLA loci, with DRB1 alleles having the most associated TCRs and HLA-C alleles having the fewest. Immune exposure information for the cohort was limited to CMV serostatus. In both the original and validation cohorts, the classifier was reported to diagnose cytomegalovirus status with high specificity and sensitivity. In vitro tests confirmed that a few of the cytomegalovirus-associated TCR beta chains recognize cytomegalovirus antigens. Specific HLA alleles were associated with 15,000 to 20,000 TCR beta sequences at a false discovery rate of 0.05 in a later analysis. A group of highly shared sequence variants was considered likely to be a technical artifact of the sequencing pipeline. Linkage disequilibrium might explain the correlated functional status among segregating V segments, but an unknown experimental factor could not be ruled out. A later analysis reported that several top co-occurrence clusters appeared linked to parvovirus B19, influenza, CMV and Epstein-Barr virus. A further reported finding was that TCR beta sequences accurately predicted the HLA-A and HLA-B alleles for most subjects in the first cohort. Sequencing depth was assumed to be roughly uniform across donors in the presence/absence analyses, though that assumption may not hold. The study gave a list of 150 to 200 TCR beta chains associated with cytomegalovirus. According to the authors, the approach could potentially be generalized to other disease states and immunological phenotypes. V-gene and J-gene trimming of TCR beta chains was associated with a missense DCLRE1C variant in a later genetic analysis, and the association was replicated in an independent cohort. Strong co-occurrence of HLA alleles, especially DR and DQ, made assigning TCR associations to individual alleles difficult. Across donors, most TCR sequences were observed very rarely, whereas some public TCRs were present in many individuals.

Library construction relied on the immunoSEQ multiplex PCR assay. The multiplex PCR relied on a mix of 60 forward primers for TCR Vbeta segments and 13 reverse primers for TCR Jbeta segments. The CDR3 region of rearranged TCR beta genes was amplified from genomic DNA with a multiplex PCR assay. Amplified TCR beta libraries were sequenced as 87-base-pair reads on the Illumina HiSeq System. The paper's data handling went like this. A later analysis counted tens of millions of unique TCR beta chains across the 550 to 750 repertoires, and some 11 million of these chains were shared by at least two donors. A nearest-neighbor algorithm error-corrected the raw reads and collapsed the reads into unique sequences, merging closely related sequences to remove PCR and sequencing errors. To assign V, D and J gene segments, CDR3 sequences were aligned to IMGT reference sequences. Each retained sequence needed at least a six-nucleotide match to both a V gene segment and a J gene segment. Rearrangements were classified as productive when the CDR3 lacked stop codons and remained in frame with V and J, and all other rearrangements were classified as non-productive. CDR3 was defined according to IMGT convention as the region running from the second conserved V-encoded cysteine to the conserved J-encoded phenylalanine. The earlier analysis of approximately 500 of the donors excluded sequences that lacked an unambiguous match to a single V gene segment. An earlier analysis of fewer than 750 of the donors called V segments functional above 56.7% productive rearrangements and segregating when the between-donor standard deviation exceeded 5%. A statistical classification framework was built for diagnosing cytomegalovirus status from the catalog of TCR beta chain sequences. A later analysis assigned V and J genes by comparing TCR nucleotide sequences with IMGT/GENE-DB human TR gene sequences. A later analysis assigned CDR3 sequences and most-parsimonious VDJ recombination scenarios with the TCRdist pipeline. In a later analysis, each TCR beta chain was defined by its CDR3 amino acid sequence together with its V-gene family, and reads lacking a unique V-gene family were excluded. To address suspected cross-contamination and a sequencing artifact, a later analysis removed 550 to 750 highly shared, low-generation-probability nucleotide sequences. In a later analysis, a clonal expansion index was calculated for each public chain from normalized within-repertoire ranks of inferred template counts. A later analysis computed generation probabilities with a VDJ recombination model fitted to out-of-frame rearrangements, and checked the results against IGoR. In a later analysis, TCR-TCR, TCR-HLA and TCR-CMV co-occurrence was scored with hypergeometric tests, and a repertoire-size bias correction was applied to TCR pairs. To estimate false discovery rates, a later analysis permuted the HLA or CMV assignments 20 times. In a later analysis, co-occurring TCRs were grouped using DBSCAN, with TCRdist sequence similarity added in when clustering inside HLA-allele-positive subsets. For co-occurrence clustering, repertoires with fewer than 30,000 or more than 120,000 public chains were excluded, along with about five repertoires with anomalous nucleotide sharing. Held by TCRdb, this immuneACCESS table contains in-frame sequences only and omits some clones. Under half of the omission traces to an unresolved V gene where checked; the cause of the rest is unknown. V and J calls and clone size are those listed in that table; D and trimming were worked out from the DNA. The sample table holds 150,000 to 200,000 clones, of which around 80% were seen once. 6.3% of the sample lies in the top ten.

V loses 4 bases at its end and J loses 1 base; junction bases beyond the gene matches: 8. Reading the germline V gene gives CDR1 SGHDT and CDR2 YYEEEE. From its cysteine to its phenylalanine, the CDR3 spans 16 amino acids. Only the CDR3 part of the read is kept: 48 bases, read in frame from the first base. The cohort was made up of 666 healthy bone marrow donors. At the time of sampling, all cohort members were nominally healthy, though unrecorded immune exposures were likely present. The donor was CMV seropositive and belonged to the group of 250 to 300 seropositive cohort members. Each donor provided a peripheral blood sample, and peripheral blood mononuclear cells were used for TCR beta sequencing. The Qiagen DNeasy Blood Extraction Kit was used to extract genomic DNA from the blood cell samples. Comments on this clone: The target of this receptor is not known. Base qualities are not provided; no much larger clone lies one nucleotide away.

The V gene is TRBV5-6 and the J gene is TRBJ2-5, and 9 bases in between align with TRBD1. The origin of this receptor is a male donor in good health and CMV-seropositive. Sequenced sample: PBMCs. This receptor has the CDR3 CASSISGTGTQETQYF. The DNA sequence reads TGTGCCAGCAGCATATCCGGGACAGGGACCCAAGAGACCCAGTACTTC.